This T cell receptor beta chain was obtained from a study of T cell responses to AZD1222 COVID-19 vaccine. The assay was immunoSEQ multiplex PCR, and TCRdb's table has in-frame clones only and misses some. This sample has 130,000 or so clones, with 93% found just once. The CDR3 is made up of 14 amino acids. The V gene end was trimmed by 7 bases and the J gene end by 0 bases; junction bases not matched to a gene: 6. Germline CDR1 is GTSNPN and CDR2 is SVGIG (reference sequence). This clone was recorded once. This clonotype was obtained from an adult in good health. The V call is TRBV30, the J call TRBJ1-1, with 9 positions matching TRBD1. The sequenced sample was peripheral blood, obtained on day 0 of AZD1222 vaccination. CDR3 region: CAYYRGRMNTEAFF. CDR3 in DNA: TGTGCCTATTACAGGGGGCGCATGAACACTGAAGCTTTCTTT.